The rows below give T cell receptor beta chains drawn from one sample of a study of prognosis after radiotherapy for stage I lung cancer. TCRdb analysed the multiplex PCR reads with MiXCR anew, one entry per CDR3 protein. The sample includes tens of thousands of distinct CDR3 sequences, around 46% of them seen just once. The sample consisted of PBMCs, taken before or after stereotactic body radiation therapy (not recorded which). The receptors here all came from a donor at least 50 years old with non-small cell lung cancer. CDR3s include the opening cysteine and the closing phenylalanine or tryptophan.

v_gene,CDR3aa
TRBV5-4,CASSLGHVANTGELFF
TRBV4-1,CASSPRGGGLDQYF
TRBV28,CASRRRESGSSYNEQFF
TRBV19,CASATWSRCNEQFF
TRBV4-1,CASSQDRWGGGGYTF
TRBV2,CASSTDRVHPGYTF
TRBV20-1,CSAPSGGHNEQYF
TRBV7-3,CASSLSGPNNEQFF
TRBV2,CASSGRGVDQPQHF
TRBV7-2,CASSALYRDGTYEQYF
TRBV14,CASSPGTSGSLQYF
TRBV20-1,CSARVSGVRAFF
TRBV5-4,CASSWLTNSYHEQYF
TRBV9,CASSLGYYNEQFF
TRBV20-1,CSADRDRGLTDTQYF
TRBV24-1,CATSDGTSGRLKQYF
TRBV11-3,CASSLDLGGTRYGYTF
TRBV6-4,CASSEFARGGSGELFF
TRBV30,CAWSAYGTGTDTQYF
TRBV20-1,CSADPGWGAETQYF
TRBV28,CASSNGDRHMGGYTF
TRBV12-3/TRBV12-4,CASKNPGRAEQYF
TRBV7-2,CASSLAEADNEQFF
TRBV18,CASSPQGATDTQYF
TRBV27,CATRQYQDTQYF
TRBV5-1,CASSTTTGTEQYF
TRBV6-1,CASIPRWPSGGYTF
TRBV5-6,CASSRDSYEQYF
TRBV7-9,CASSLALADTDTQYF
TRBV29-1,CSVEGARDRATYEQYF
TRBV6-2/TRBV6-3,CASSYPNGYEQYF
TRBV12-5,CASGLVLGQGVQETQYF
TRBV6-1,CASSGTSGTAVANVLTF
TRBV29-1,CSVVGLAGDGEQYF
TRBV12-3/TRBV12-4,CASSGGFGYTF
TRBV14,CASSQEVRGFYEQYF
TRBV11-2,CASGRQVDTGELFF
TRBV6-2/TRBV6-3,CASSEEAGGRYEQYF
TRBV28,CASSTAGGYLGEQYF
TRBV29-1,CSGHITGQPSTDTQYF
TRBV3-1,CASSQTEYEQYF
TRBV20-1,CSARLGIGYTF
TRBV10-2,CASNRAGGVTEQFF
TRBV9,CASSVGQGKYEQYF
TRBV6-1,CASTFVVGSYNEQFF
TRBV19,CASSEFRGQISGNTIYF
TRBV25-1,CASSELGLGNYNEQFF
TRBV7-2,CASSRAGTSGRKEQYF
TRBV12-3/TRBV12-4,CSSSAPAQWTDTQYF
TRBV2,CASNGGSLRGFGYTF
TRBV5-4,CASSPSSGQPNEKLFF
TRBV7-2,CASSEWTANTEAFF
TRBV24-1,CATSGPGTDLDYGYTF
TRBV5-1,CASSLAGNSYEQYF
TRBV9,CASSVGQSSYEQYF